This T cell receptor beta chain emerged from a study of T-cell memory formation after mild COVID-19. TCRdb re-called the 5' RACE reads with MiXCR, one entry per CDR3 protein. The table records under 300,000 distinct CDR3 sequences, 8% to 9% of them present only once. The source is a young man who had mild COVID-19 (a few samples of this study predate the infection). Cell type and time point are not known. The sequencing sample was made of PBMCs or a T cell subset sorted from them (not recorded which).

CDR3 sequence: CASSTPSTGGGEQYV. The CDR3 bases are TGTGCCAGCAGTACACCCTCCACAGGGGGTGGGGAGCAGTACGTC. J is TRBJ2-7 and V is TRBV28, with 8 bases lining up with TRBD1. Germline CDR1 is MDHEN and CDR2 is SYDVKM. V lost 5 bases, J lost 7 bases, and 13 bases stayed unmatched. The CDR3 extends over 15 amino acids.